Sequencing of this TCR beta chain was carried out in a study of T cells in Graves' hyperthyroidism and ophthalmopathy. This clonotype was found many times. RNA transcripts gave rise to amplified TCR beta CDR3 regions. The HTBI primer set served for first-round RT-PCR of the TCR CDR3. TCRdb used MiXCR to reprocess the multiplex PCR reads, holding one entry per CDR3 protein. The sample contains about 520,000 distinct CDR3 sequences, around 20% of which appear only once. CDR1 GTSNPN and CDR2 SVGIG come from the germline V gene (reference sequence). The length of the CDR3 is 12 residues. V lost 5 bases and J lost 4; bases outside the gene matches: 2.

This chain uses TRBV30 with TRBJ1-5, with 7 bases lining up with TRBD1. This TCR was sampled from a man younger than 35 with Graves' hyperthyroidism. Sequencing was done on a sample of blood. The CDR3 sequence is CAWSRGNQPQHF. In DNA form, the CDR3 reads TGTGCCTGGTCCAGGGGGAATCAGCCCCAGCATTTT.